This T cell receptor beta chain appears in the sequencing data of a study of blood T cell repertoires in COVID-19. Study information: The cDNA or gDNA used as material had been derived from T cells, B-cell-depleted T cells, or PBMCs.

The table lists this clone with a count of one. This CDR3 is 13 amino acids long. Trimming stripped 0 bases from V and 11 bases from J, with 8 bases between. Germline-derived CDR1 and CDR2 are MNHEY and SVGAGI. Assay: immunoSEQ multiplex PCR; the TCRdb copy retains only in-frame clones and omits some. The data show approximately 260,000 clones, around nine tenths seen once. The receptor was isolated from a man aged 50 or older with acute or convalescent COVID-19. V usage is TRBV6-5 and J usage is TRBJ1-6; TRBD1 is a possible D gene (5 bases). Sequenced sample: peripheral blood. CDR3 nucleotide sequence: TGTGCCAGCAGTTACTCGGGGGGGGCACCCCTCCACTTT. It specifies CASSYSGGAPLHF.